A selection of T cell receptor beta chains follows, all from one sample in a study of OX40 agonist ivuxolimab in advanced cancers. Profiled with immunoSEQ multiplex PCR; TCRdb holds only in-frame clones, not every one. The sample includes fewer than 70,000 clones, approximately 90% seen only once; the top ten take 0.44%. The sample here was CD4+ or CD8+ T cells sorted from blood, taken in a trial of the OX40 agonist ivuxolimab. The receptor source for this set is an adult with an advanced solid tumor such as melanoma, head and neck, liver or kidney cancer. Each CDR3 is given with its conserved first and last residue. Fields, in order: CDR3 length, D gene, J gene, V gene, clone size, CDR3 protein, CDR3 DNA. The D gene is left open where the match is weak. Some rows have no size entry. The others give once, few or many, or a class for an expanded clone.

>15|.|TRBJ2-7|TRBV6-5|.
CASRTTKNPGYEQYF
TGTGCCAGCAGAACTACCAAAAACCCGGGGTACGAGCAGTACTTC
>14|.|TRBJ2-1|TRBV2|.
CASRPGQLYNEQFF
TGTGCCAGCAGGCCGGGACAACTTTACAATGAGCAGTTCTTC
>15|.|TRBJ2-3|TRBV10-2|.
CASRDARYGTDTQYF
TGCGCCAGCAGGGACGCTAGATATGGCACAGATACGCAGTATTTT
>15|TRBD2|TRBJ2-1|TRBV11-2|once
CASRLGWTSGYEQFF
TGTGCCAGCAGACTAGGATGGACTAGCGGGTATGAGCAATTCTTC
>16|TRBD2|TRBJ2-5|TRBV5-8|.
CASSLATSGRQETQYF
TGTGCCAGCAGCTTGGCCACTAGCGGGCGGCAAGAGACCCAGTACTTC
>13|.|TRBJ1-5|TRBV11-2|few
CASSLSGSQPQHF
TGTGCCAGCAGCTTATCCGGATCTCAGCCCCAGCATTTT
>14|.|TRBJ2-7|TRBV6-5|.
CASTRGGAGYEQYF
TGTGCCAGCACCAGAGGAGGGGCTGGCTACGAGCAGTACTTC
>13|.|TRBJ2-4|TRBV6-5|.
CASSAGNKNIQYF
TGTGCCAGCAGTGCAGGGAACAAAAACATTCAGTACTTC
>16|TRBD1|TRBJ1-5|TRBV10-3|.
CAISESTLDREQPQHF
TGTGCCATCAGTGAGTCGACTCTGGACAGGGAGCAGCCCCAGCATTTT
>14|TRBD2|TRBJ2-7|TRBV19|.
CASSIGTSGYEQYF
TGTGCCAGTAGTATAGGGACTAGCGGCTACGAGCAGTACTTC
>14|.|TRBJ1-6|TRBV5-4|.
CASSLGVRNSPLHF
TGTGCCAGCAGCTTAGGGGTCCGTAATTCACCCCTCCACTTT
>15|.|TRBJ2-2|TRBV6-5|.
CASSPGRLNTGELFF
TGTGCCAGCAGTCCCGGCCGACTAAACACCGGGGAGCTGTTTTTT
>13|.|TRBJ1-5|TRBV29-1|.
CSVDQGTNQPQHF
TGCAGCGTTGATCAGGGGACGAATCAGCCCCAGCATTTT
>14|.|TRBJ2-7|TRBV6-5|once
CASSYSASSYEQYF
TGTGCCAGCAGTTACTCGGCAAGTTCCTACGAGCAGTACTTC
>14|.|TRBJ2-6|TRBV10-1|.
CASSESRQANVLTF
TGCGCCAGCAGTGAAAGTCGGCAGGCCAACGTCCTGACTTTC
>15|.|TRBJ2-1|TRBV7-2|.
CASSIRDGSYNEQFF
TGTGCCAGCAGCATCCGGGACGGTTCCTACAATGAGCAGTTCTTC
>12|.|TRBJ2-7|TRBV11-2|.
CASSSTSYEQYF
TGTGCCAGCAGCTCCACCTCCTACGAGCAGTACTTC
>16|TRBD1|TRBJ2-3|TRBV5-1|.
CASSIGQGVGTDTQYF
TGCGCCAGCAGCATCGGACAGGGTGTGGGCACAGATACGCAGTATTTT
>14|.|TRBJ2-3|TRBV30|.
CAWTVGSGADTQYF
TGTGCCTGGACTGTCGGGAGTGGAGCAGATACGCAGTATTTT
>18|TRBD2|TRBJ2-3|TRBV5-1|.
CASSSPGTSGRAADTQYF
TGCGCCAGCAGCTCGCCCGGGACTAGCGGGAGGGCCGCAGATACGCAGTATTTT
>16|.|TRBJ2-3|TRBV6-4|once
CASSDYSAGGTDTQYF
TGTGCCAGCAGTGACTACTCGGCAGGGGGGACAGATACGCAGTATTTT
>14|.|TRBJ2-5|TRBV5-1|.
CASSPGGGQETQYF
TGCGCCAGCAGCCCTGGAGGGGGCCAAGAGACCCAGTACTTC
>15|.|TRBJ2-7|TRBV5-8|once
CASSGRSSGAYEQYF
TGTGCCAGCAGCGGTCGTAGTAGCGGCGCCTACGAGCAGTACTTC
>14|.|TRBJ1-3|TRBV27|.
CASRQASSGNTIYF
TGTGCCAGCAGGCAGGCCAGCTCTGGAAACACCATATATTTT
>14|.|TRBJ1-2|TRBV7-9|.
CASSPPNEGLGYTF
TGTGCCAGCAGTCCCCCCAACGAGGGTCTTGGCTACACCTTC
>14|.|TRBJ1-5|TRBV19|.
CASRSTGANQPQHF
TGTGCCAGTCGGTCGACAGGTGCTAATCAGCCCCAGCATTTT